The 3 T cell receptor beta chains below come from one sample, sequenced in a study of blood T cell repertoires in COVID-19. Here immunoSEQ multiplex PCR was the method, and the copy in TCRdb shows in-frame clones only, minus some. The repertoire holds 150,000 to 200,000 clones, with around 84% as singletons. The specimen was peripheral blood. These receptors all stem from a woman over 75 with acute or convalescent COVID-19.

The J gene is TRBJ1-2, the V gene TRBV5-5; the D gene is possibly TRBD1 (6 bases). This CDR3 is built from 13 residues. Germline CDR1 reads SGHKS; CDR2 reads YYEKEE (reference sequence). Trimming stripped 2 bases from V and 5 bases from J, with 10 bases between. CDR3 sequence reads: CASSLDRTYGYTF. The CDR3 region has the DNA TGTGCCAGCAGCTTAGACAGGACTTATGGCTACACCTTC.

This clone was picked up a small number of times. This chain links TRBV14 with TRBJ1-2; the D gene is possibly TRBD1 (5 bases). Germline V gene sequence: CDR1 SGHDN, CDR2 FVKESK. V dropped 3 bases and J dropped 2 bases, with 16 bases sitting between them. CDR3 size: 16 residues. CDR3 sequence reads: CASSHWAGLPNYGYTF. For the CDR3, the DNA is TGTGCCAGCAGCCATTGGGCAGGGCTTCCCAACTATGGCTACACCTTC.

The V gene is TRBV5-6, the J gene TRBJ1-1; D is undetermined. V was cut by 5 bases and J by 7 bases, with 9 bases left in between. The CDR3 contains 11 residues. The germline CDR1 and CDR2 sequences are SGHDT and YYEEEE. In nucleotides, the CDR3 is TGTGCCAGCAGTCGCCAGGTTGAAGCTTTCTTT. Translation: CASSRQVEAFF. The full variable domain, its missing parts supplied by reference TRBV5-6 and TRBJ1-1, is DAGVTQSPTHLIKTRGQQVTLRCSPKSGHDTVSWYQQALGQGPQFIFQYYEEEERQRGNFPDRFSGHQFPNYSSELNVNALLLGDSALYLCASSRQVEAFFGQGTRLTVV.